Below, 14 T cell receptor beta chains from the same sample are listed, as sequenced in a study of blood T cell repertoires in COVID-19. The data were produced by immunoSEQ multiplex PCR, yet TCRdb's version contains in-frame clones alone and is incomplete. The table lists roughly 250,000 clones, approximately 84% of them singletons. The source material was peripheral blood. The receptor source for this set is a person aged 70 to 79 with COVID-19, enrolled during active disease.

This sequence joins TRBV5-1 and TRBJ2-5; D remains unclear. The V end lost 1 base, the J end lost 1 base, and 5 bases lay between the germline ends. This CDR3 is built from 13 residues. CDR1 and CDR2 from the germline V gene are SGHRS and YFSETQ. The CDR3 sequence: CASSLLFQETQYF. CDR3 nucleotides: TGCGCCAGCAGCTTGCTTTTCCAAGAGACCCAGTACTTC.

With regard to this clone: This sample also contains other DNA sequences that code for the same CDR3. CDR3: CASSLPSGDTQYF. DNA of the CDR3: TGCGCCAGCAGCTTGCCCAGCGGGGATACGCAGTATTTT. The V gene is TRBV5-1, the J gene TRBJ2-3; D may be TRBD2 (6 bases). With 1 base removed from V and 6 bases from J, the gap between germline ends came to 9 bases. Germline-derived CDR1 and CDR2 are SGHRS and YFSETQ. The CDR3 is 13 residues long. The variable domain in full, with the rest retrieved from reference TRBV5-1 and TRBJ2-3, is KAGVTQTPRYLIKTRGQQVTLSCSPISGHRSVSWYQQTPGQGLQFLFEYFSETQRNKGNFPGRFSGRQFSNSRSEMNVSTLELGDSALYLCASSLPSGDTQYFGPGTRLTVL.

The chain joins TRBV7-4 to TRBJ2-1, with D possibly matching TRBD1 (5 bases). The CDR3 is made up of 15 amino acids. Germline loops: CDR1 SGHVT, CDR2 SQSDAQ. Trimming left V 4 bases short and J 12 bases short, with 22 bases between. In DNA, the CDR3 is TGTGCCAGCAGCTCAGACAGTTCTCCCGATGATATGCAGTTCTTC. Its translation: CASSSDSSPDDMQFF.

This chain uses TRBV7-9 with TRBJ2-5; no clear D gene. This CDR3 is built from 13 residues. Germline CDR1 and CDR2: SEHNR and FQNEAQ (reference sequence). V lost 5 bases and J 5 bases, leaving 12 bases between the germline ends. CDR3 in amino acids: CASSAISTETQYF. Written as DNA, the CDR3 is TGTGCCAGCAGCGCCATTTCTACGGAGACCCAGTACTTC.

The table lists this clone with a few counts. The chain couples TRBV11-2 to TRBJ2-3, with a weak D call TRBD2 (6 bases). CDR1 is SGHAT and CDR2 is FQNNGV in the germline V gene. The V gene lost 1 base and the J gene lost 1 base, with 9 bases spanning the gap. This CDR3 is 15 amino acids long. This chain's CDR3 is CASSLARGRTDTQYF. The CDR3 region has the DNA TGTGCCAGCAGCTTAGCGCGGGGACGCACAGATACGCAGTATTTT.

A few counts support this clone. This chain links TRBV6-2 or TRBV6-3 with TRBJ2-4; perhaps TRBD2 as D (6 bases). The length of the CDR3 is 17 residues. CDR1 is MNHEY and CDR2 is SVGEGT in the germline V gene. Trimming took 2 bases from V and 3 from J, leaving 17 bases between them. The CDR3 nucleotides read TGTGCCAGCAGTTACGAAGAGCCCGGCGGGATCAAAAACATTCAGTACTTC. Amino acids: CASSYEEPGGIKNIQYF.

The rearrangement links TRBV5-1 to TRBJ2-7; D unclear. This CDR3 comprises 13 residues. Trimming took 0 bases from V and 6 from J, leaving 10 bases between them. Germline V gene data show CDR1 as SGHRS and CDR2 as YFSETQ. CDR3 bases: TGCGCCAGCAGCTTGGTGGCTAGTTCCGAGCAGTACTTC. It is translated as CASSLVASSEQYF.

V is TRBV7-8 and J is TRBJ2-1; 9 nucleotides line up with TRBD1. Germline V gene data show CDR1 as SGHVS and CDR2 as FQNEAQ. V lost 5 bases to trimming and J lost 7 bases; unmatched junction nucleotides: 9. The CDR3 consists of 15 residues. The DNA of the CDR3 is TGTGCCAGCAGCCCACACCCGGACAGGGGTAATGAGCAGTTCTTC. As protein: CASSPHPDRGNEQFF.

This chain uses TRBV11-2 with TRBJ1-3; 8 bases are shared with TRBD1. Trimming removed 5 bases from V and 0 bases from J; junction bases left unmatched: 6. The CDR3 runs to 16 residues. Germline lookup yields CDR1 SGHAT and CDR2 FQNNGV. CDR3 sequence: CASSHKQGDSGNTIYF. The CDR3, as DNA: TGTGCCAGCAGCCATAAACAGGGGGACTCTGGAAACACCATATATTTT.

This chain links TRBV6-5 with TRBJ2-5; a possible D gene is TRBD1 (6 bases). V dropped 6 bases and J dropped 2 bases, with 10 bases sitting between them. The CDR3 is 13 amino acids. Germline CDR1 is MNHEY and CDR2 is SVGAGI. CDR3 in amino acids: CASRRQEQETQYF. CDR3 in DNA: TGTGCCAGCAGGAGACAGGAACAAGAGACCCAGTACTTC.

The chain recombines TRBV18 with TRBJ2-7; D is possibly TRBD2 (8 bases). The CDR3 covers 16 residues. The V end was cut by 4 bases, the J end by 3 bases, with 19 bases between. Germline V gives CDR1 KGHSH, CDR2 LQKENI. The chain's CDR3 is CASSRQGLDKIYEQYF. The CDR3 nucleotides are TGTGCCAGCTCACGACAGGGACTAGATAAGATCTACGAGCAGTACTTC.

J is TRBJ1-2 and V is TRBV7-9; D uncertain. CDR3 size: 14 residues. Germline assignment: CDR1 SEHNR and CDR2 FQNEAQ (reference sequence). V was cut by 4 bases and J by 5 bases, with 14 bases left in between. This CDR3 is CASSYPELWYGYTF. The CDR3 DNA reads as TGTGCCAGCAGCTACCCGGAGCTTTGGTATGGCTACACCTTC.

The CDR3 sequence: CALIYGTEAFF. In DNA, the CDR3 is TGTGCCTTGATATACGGGACAGAAGCTTTCTTT. This chain uses TRBV30 with TRBJ1-1, with D maybe TRBD1 (6 bases). Germline V lookup: CDR1 GTSNPN, CDR2 SVGIG (reference sequence). The CDR3 covers 11 residues. V was shortened by 7 bases and J by 8 bases, with 14 bases between the two germline ends.

The V and J genes are TRBV28 and TRBJ2-1; D is unclear. Looked up from germline, CDR1 is MDHEN and CDR2 is SYDVKM. Trimming pared 8 bases from V and 12 bases from J, leaving 20 bases between. This CDR3 spans 13 amino acids. CDR3: CASASLAHHAQFF. In DNA, the CDR3 is TGTGCCAGCGCCTCTCTCGCGCACCACGCGCAGTTCTTC.